The clone carrying this T cell receptor beta chain came up many times. This sample was included in a study of molecular identifiers for immune sequencing clone quantification. TCRdb fed the PCR reads into MiXCR, producing one record per CDR3 protein. The sample holds approximately 630,000 distinct CDR3 sequences; about 25% are singletons and the top ten take around 0.78%. This clonotype was obtained from a human donor in good health. Some libraries in this study had Jurkat cell RNA spiked in. Source material: naive CD8+ T cells from blood, with Jurkat cell RNA spiked in. As to subset: FACS-sorted CD8+CD4-CCR7+CD45RA+ naive T cells.

CDR3 sequence (DNA): TGTGCCAGCAGCCAAAGGCATTATGCAACTAATGAAAAACTGTTTTTT. Amino acids: CASSQRHYATNEKLFF. The rearrangement links TRBV4-2 to TRBJ1-4, with D hard to call. The CDR3 is made up of 16 amino acids. V was pared by 2 bases and J by 0 bases, with 10 bases between. Germline assignment: CDR1 LGHNA and CDR2 YNFKEQ.